This T cell receptor beta chain was found in a study of blood T cell repertoires in COVID-19. In the study overall: COVID-19 samples from acute and convalescent phases originated in the United States, Italy and Spain. The analysed material was cDNA or gDNA that came from T cells, B-cell-depleted T cells, or PBMCs.

Trimming took 2 bases from V and 2 from J, leaving 14 bases between them. CDR3 length: 16 residues. Per germline, CDR1 MNHEY and CDR2 SMNVEV (reference sequence). This clone was detected only once. Original processing methods: Reference gene primer amplification gave estimated nucleated cell counts. Here immunoSEQ multiplex PCR was the method, and the copy in TCRdb shows in-frame clones only, minus some. V, J and clone size reflect that table, while D and trimming were determined from the DNA. The repertoire consists of about 58,000 clones, with less than 90% occurring once and the leading ten covering more than 7%.

This TCR was recovered from a woman aged 70 to 79 with active COVID-19. The sample consisted of peripheral blood. The rearrangement uses TRBV27 and TRBJ2-3; D is possibly TRBD1 (5 bases). Here the CDR3 reads CASSLSPRGFTDTQYF. DNA for the CDR3: TGTGCCAGCAGTTTAAGCCCTAGGGGTTTCACAGATACGCAGTATTTT.